This entry concerns a single TCR beta chain. These data belong to a study of blood T cell repertoires in COVID-19. Study in general: Samples taken during acute and convalescent COVID-19 were collected in the United States, Italy and Spain. T cells, B-cell-depleted T cells, or PBMCs supplied cDNA or gDNA.

In the original processing: Reference gene primers were amplified, and this amplification served to estimate nucleated cell counts. Sequencing used immunoSEQ multiplex PCR; TCRdb keeps in-frame clones, though not all of them. That table gives V, J and clone size, and the DNA gave D and trimming. The sample yields about 300,000 clones, around 88% seen once. There are 15 residues in the CDR3. CDR1 and CDR2 from the germline V gene are LGHDT and YNNKEL (reference sequence). The V and J ends lost 2 bases and 2 bases respectively, with 12 bases between them. Material for sequencing was peripheral blood. The source of this sequence is a woman aged 50 to 60 with acute or convalescent COVID-19. The V and J genes are TRBV3-1 (or the pseudogene TRBV3-2) and TRBJ1-2; the D gene is possibly TRBD1 (5 bases). CDR3 region: CASSQHRTQNYGYTF. The CDR3, as DNA: TGTGCCAGCAGCCAACACCGGACACAGAACTATGGCTACACCTTC.